This is a list of T cell receptor beta chains from one sample in a study of cytotoxic CD8 clonotypes in ibrutinib-treated CLL. TCRdb's copy holds only in-frame clones and misses some; the assay was immunoSEQ multiplex PCR. This sample yields some 310,000 clones, of which 80% are seen a single time; about 6.7% belongs to the top ten. The input for sequencing was PBMCs, taken before ibrutinib treatment. These receptors were collected from a human donor with chronic lymphocytic leukemia. The CDR3 runs from the conserved cysteine through the conserved F or W. Each record gives: J gene, D gene, clone size, V gene, CDR3 DNA, CDR3 protein. D genes are given only for firm matches. A row's size may be missing; if present it is once, few, many or a size class.

j_call: TRBJ1-2; d_call: -; clone_size: -; v_call: TRBV30; cdr3_nt: TGTGCCTGGAGGTTGAACTTTGGCTACACCTTC; cdr3_aa: CAWRLNFGYTF
j_call: TRBJ2-7; d_call: -; clone_size: -; v_call: TRBV7-8; cdr3_nt: TGTGCCAGCAGCTTAACAAATACCTACGAGCAGTACTTC; cdr3_aa: CASSLTNTYEQYF
j_call: TRBJ2-7; d_call: TRBD1; clone_size: -; v_call: TRBV5-1; cdr3_nt: TGCGCCAGCAGCTTTCGACAGGGGGCTATGTACGAGCAGTACTTC; cdr3_aa: CASSFRQGAMYEQYF
j_call: TRBJ2-1; d_call: -; clone_size: once; v_call: TRBV9; cdr3_nt: TGTGCCAGCAGCGTTCGGGGGACAAGTTCCTACAATGAGCAGTTCTTC; cdr3_aa: CASSVRGTSSYNEQFF
j_call: TRBJ1-3; d_call: -; clone_size: -; v_call: TRBV30; cdr3_nt: TGTGCCTGGACTAAGACTGGAAACACCATATATTTT; cdr3_aa: CAWTKTGNTIYF
j_call: TRBJ2-7; d_call: TRBD2; clone_size: -; v_call: TRBV7-2; cdr3_nt: TGTGCCAGCAGATCGGTGGGCGGGAGCTCCTACGAGCAGTACTTC; cdr3_aa: CASRSVGGSSYEQYF
j_call: TRBJ1-5; d_call: -; clone_size: once; v_call: TRBV28; cdr3_nt: TGTGCCAGCAGTTTAAAAGGGGAGCCCCAGCATTTT; cdr3_aa: CASSLKGEPQHF
j_call: TRBJ2-5; d_call: -; clone_size: -; v_call: TRBV12-5; cdr3_nt: TGTGCTAGTTCACTGACTAACCCGTACCAAGAGACCCAGTACTTC; cdr3_aa: CASSLTNPYQETQYF
j_call: TRBJ2-1; d_call: TRBD2; clone_size: -; v_call: TRBV10-3; cdr3_nt: TGTGCCATCAGCCCCACTAGCGGGAGTTGGAATGAGCAGTTCTTC; cdr3_aa: CAISPTSGSWNEQFF
j_call: TRBJ2-7; d_call: -; clone_size: -; v_call: TRBV7-2; cdr3_nt: TGTGCCAGCAGCCGGGACGGGAGCTCCTACGAGCAGTACTTC; cdr3_aa: CASSRDGSSYEQYF
j_call: TRBJ1-1; d_call: -; clone_size: few; v_call: TRBV7-8; cdr3_nt: TGTGCCAGCAGCTTAGGAGGGGATACTGAAGCTTTCTTT; cdr3_aa: CASSLGGDTEAFF
j_call: TRBJ1-2; d_call: -; clone_size: -; v_call: TRBV7-2; cdr3_nt: TGTGCCAGCAGCACAAACTCTGGACGGCTCGGGGGCTACACCTTC; cdr3_aa: CASSTNSGRLGGYTF
j_call: TRBJ2-7; d_call: -; clone_size: few; v_call: TRBV10-3; cdr3_nt: TGTGCCATCAGCGGGGACGTCTACGAGCAGTACTTC; cdr3_aa: CAISGDVYEQYF
j_call: TRBJ1-1; d_call: -; clone_size: -; v_call: TRBV5-6; cdr3_nt: TGTGCCAGCAGTCGCTACAGAGACGGGACTGAAGCTTTCTTT; cdr3_aa: CASSRYRDGTEAFF
j_call: TRBJ1-5; d_call: TRBD1; clone_size: once; v_call: TRBV10-2; cdr3_nt: TGCGCCAGCAGTGCAGGTTTGGCAGGGGGCTTCCCAAGCAATCAGCCCCAGCATTTT; cdr3_aa: CASSAGLAGGFPSNQPQHF
j_call: TRBJ1-1; d_call: -; clone_size: -; v_call: TRBV7-2; cdr3_nt: TGTGCCAGCAGCTTAGTTTATGGGACTGAAGCTTTCTTT; cdr3_aa: CASSLVYGTEAFF
j_call: TRBJ1-5; d_call: TRBD1; clone_size: -; v_call: TRBV7-2; cdr3_nt: TGTGCCAGCAGCCGGGACAGGGGTGGGCAGCCCCAGCATTTT; cdr3_aa: CASSRDRGGQPQHF
j_call: TRBJ2-7; d_call: TRBD2; clone_size: once; v_call: TRBV6-4; cdr3_nt: TGTGCCAGCATGTGGGGGAGGGCCTACGAGCAGTACTTC; cdr3_aa: CASMWGRAYEQYF
j_call: TRBJ1-1; d_call: TRBD1; clone_size: -; v_call: TRBV16; cdr3_nt: TGTGCCAGAAGAGGACAGGGCGGCACTGAAGCTTTCTTT; cdr3_aa: CARRGQGGTEAFF
j_call: TRBJ1-1; d_call: -; clone_size: -; v_call: TRBV5-1; cdr3_nt: TGCGCCAGCAGCCAGACGGGGGGAAACACTGAAGCTTTCTTT; cdr3_aa: CASSQTGGNTEAFF
j_call: TRBJ1-1; d_call: TRBD1; clone_size: few; v_call: TRBV7-9; cdr3_nt: TGTGCCAGCAGCTCGACAGGGATGAACACTGAAGCTTTCTTT; cdr3_aa: CASSSTGMNTEAFF
j_call: TRBJ2-7; d_call: -; clone_size: few; v_call: TRBV27; cdr3_nt: TGTGCCAGCAGCCACAGGGGAGGCGAGCAGTACTTC; cdr3_aa: CASSHRGGEQYF
j_call: TRBJ2-1; d_call: TRBD2; clone_size: -; v_call: TRBV7-2; cdr3_nt: TGTGCCAGCAGCTTAGCTCTTCGGGCTAGCGGGAGGGATAATGAGCAGTTCTTC; cdr3_aa: CASSLALRASGRDNEQFF
j_call: TRBJ2-7; d_call: TRBD2; clone_size: -; v_call: TRBV2; cdr3_nt: TGTGCCAGCAGCTACAGCGGGGACTACGAGCAGTACTTC; cdr3_aa: CASSYSGDYEQYF
j_call: TRBJ2-7; d_call: -; clone_size: -; v_call: TRBV5-1; cdr3_nt: TGCGCCAGCAGCTTGCCTCGCGCAGGGGTCAGGGATCCTTTATCCTACGAGCAGTACTTC; cdr3_aa: CASSLPRAGVRDPLSYEQYF
j_call: TRBJ1-2; d_call: -; clone_size: few; v_call: TRBV15; cdr3_nt: TGTGCCACCGCCCCAGACAGGAGTTATGGCTACACCTTC; cdr3_aa: CATAPDRSYGYTF
j_call: TRBJ1-1; d_call: TRBD1; clone_size: -; v_call: TRBV4-1; cdr3_nt: TGCGCCACCGGACAGGGGACGCAGGATGAAGCTTTCTTT; cdr3_aa: CATGQGTQDEAFF
j_call: TRBJ1-1; d_call: -; clone_size: -; v_call: TRBV27; cdr3_nt: TGTGCCAGCAGTTTAGCCAGGATTGGGACTGAAGCTTTCTTT; cdr3_aa: CASSLARIGTEAFF
j_call: TRBJ1-2; d_call: TRBD1; clone_size: -; v_call: TRBV18; cdr3_nt: TGTGCCAGCTCACCTAGTCAGGGGGATGGCTACACCTTC; cdr3_aa: CASSPSQGDGYTF
j_call: TRBJ2-7; d_call: TRBD2; clone_size: -; v_call: TRBV19; cdr3_nt: TGTGCCAGTAGTGGGGGACTAGCGGGCTCCTACGAGCAGTACTTC; cdr3_aa: CASSGGLAGSYEQYF
j_call: TRBJ1-3; d_call: -; clone_size: -; v_call: TRBV4-2; cdr3_nt: TGTGCCAGCAGGCGGGGGACCTCTGGAAACACCATATATTTT; cdr3_aa: CASRRGTSGNTIYF
j_call: TRBJ2-7; d_call: -; clone_size: -; v_call: TRBV7-7; cdr3_nt: TGTGCCAGCATCATAAGGAATGGGTTGCCCTACGAGCAGTACTTC; cdr3_aa: CASIIRNGLPYEQYF
j_call: TRBJ2-7; d_call: TRBD1; clone_size: once; v_call: TRBV11-2; cdr3_nt: TGTGCCAGCAGCATCATGACAGGGGGGGACGAGCAGTACTTC; cdr3_aa: CASSIMTGGDEQYF
j_call: TRBJ2-7; d_call: -; clone_size: -; v_call: TRBV29-1; cdr3_nt: TGCAGCGTGAGGGGCGGGGGCGACTACGAGCAGTACTTC; cdr3_aa: CSVRGGGDYEQYF
j_call: TRBJ2-7; d_call: TRBD1; clone_size: -; v_call: TRBV7-9; cdr3_nt: TGTGCCAGCAGCTCCGGGACAGCAACCTACGAGCAGTACTTC; cdr3_aa: CASSSGTATYEQYF
j_call: TRBJ1-5; d_call: TRBD1; clone_size: -; v_call: TRBV27; cdr3_nt: TGTGCCAGCAGTCTCTACCGGGACAGGGGCAATCAGCCCCAGCATTTT; cdr3_aa: CASSLYRDRGNQPQHF
j_call: TRBJ2-1; d_call: -; clone_size: -; v_call: TRBV4-2; cdr3_nt: TGTGCCAGCAGCCAAAAGGGGAACCGCGTGAGCTCCTACAATGAGCAGTTCTTC; cdr3_aa: CASSQKGNRVSSYNEQFF
j_call: TRBJ2-1; d_call: TRBD2; clone_size: -; v_call: TRBV5-4; cdr3_nt: TGTGCCAGCAGCCCACGAGGACTAGCGGGAGTGAGTGAGCAGTTCTTC; cdr3_aa: CASSPRGLAGVSEQFF
j_call: TRBJ2-5; d_call: -; clone_size: few; v_call: TRBV27; cdr3_nt: TGTGCCAGCAGTTTTGGGACGTTAGAGACCCAGTACTTC; cdr3_aa: CASSFGTLETQYF
j_call: TRBJ1-2; d_call: -; clone_size: -; v_call: TRBV2; cdr3_nt: TGTGCCAGCAGTGAAACTTGGTCCAGGGTCGGCTATGGCTACACCTTC; cdr3_aa: CASSETWSRVGYGYTF
j_call: TRBJ1-2; d_call: TRBD1; clone_size: -; v_call: TRBV5-6; cdr3_nt: TGTGCCAGCAGCTTGGCTGGGACAGGGGGATATATTGACTATGGCTACACCTTC; cdr3_aa: CASSLAGTGGYIDYGYTF
j_call: TRBJ2-1; d_call: -; clone_size: -; v_call: TRBV6-5; cdr3_nt: TGTGCCAGCAGTACGCAGGGGCGCTTATCAAATGAGCAGTTCTTC; cdr3_aa: CASSTQGRLSNEQFF
j_call: TRBJ2-3; d_call: -; clone_size: -; v_call: TRBV4-3; cdr3_nt: TGCGCCAGCAGCCACTCGCGGGGGCCAGGGGATACGCAGTATTTT; cdr3_aa: CASSHSRGPGDTQYF
j_call: TRBJ1-1; d_call: TRBD1; clone_size: -; v_call: TRBV11-2; cdr3_nt: TGTGCCAGCAGCTTAAGGAGGGGGCAAGTTGCTGAAGCTTTCTTT; cdr3_aa: CASSLRRGQVAEAFF
j_call: TRBJ2-5; d_call: TRBD2; clone_size: -; v_call: TRBV9; cdr3_nt: TGTGCCAGCACCCCTAGCGGGGGACAAGAGACCCAGTACTTC; cdr3_aa: CASTPSGGQETQYF
j_call: TRBJ1-3; d_call: -; clone_size: few; v_call: TRBV30; cdr3_nt: TGTGCCTGGAGTCCTCCAGGTCAAGGAAACACCATATATTTT; cdr3_aa: CAWSPPGQGNTIYF
j_call: TRBJ2-7; d_call: TRBD2; clone_size: -; v_call: TRBV27; cdr3_nt: TGTGCCAGCAGTTTTGGGGGAGGGTCCTCCTACGAGCAGTACTTC; cdr3_aa: CASSFGGGSSYEQYF
j_call: TRBJ2-3; d_call: TRBD2; clone_size: once; v_call: TRBV4-2; cdr3_nt: TGTGCCAGCAGCCTTAGACTAGCGGGAGATGGAGGCACAGATACGCAGTATTTT; cdr3_aa: CASSLRLAGDGGTDTQYF
j_call: TRBJ2-5; d_call: TRBD1; clone_size: -; v_call: TRBV28; cdr3_nt: TGTGCCATCCGACAGGGCCAAGAGACCCAGTACTTC; cdr3_aa: CAIRQGQETQYF
j_call: TRBJ1-2; d_call: TRBD1; clone_size: -; v_call: TRBV6-4; cdr3_nt: TGTGCCAGCAGTATGGACAGGGAAACCTATGGCTACACCTTC; cdr3_aa: CASSMDRETYGYTF
j_call: TRBJ1-1; d_call: -; clone_size: -; v_call: TRBV19; cdr3_nt: TGTGCCAGTAGTATAGTCCCGGGTTACACTGAAGCTTTCTTT; cdr3_aa: CASSIVPGYTEAFF
j_call: TRBJ1-3; d_call: -; clone_size: -; v_call: TRBV5-4; cdr3_nt: TGTGCCAGCAGCCGCGAGCTCAACCCTGGAAACACCATATATTTT; cdr3_aa: CASSRELNPGNTIYF
j_call: TRBJ1-5; d_call: TRBD1; clone_size: -; v_call: TRBV6-5; cdr3_nt: TGTGCCAGCAGCCGCGGGACAGGGGCTTGGGAGCCCCAGCATTTT; cdr3_aa: CASSRGTGAWEPQHF